The following is a T cell receptor beta chain sequence with its context. The specificity of this receptor is unknown. No much larger clonotype is one base removed from it; base qualities were not supplied. The sample comes from a study of long-term antiretroviral therapy in people with HIV (dated by TCRdb to between 2021 and 2022). For the study in its entirety: The earliest samples were collected about a decade before the 2015 WHO recommendation for immediate ART, when ART was typically delayed until CD4 counts fell. Of the roughly 30 participants with HIV, ten to eleven were female. This retrospective serial study examined whether starting ART and sustained HIV suppression were associated with changes in the composition and diversity of the TRB repertoire in peripheral blood. A total of 192 cryopreserved PBMC samples were contributed to the cohort by 30 adults with confirmed HIV infection, with samples collected serially over a mean of approximately 6 years (range 1-12). Test extractions of a monoclonal T-cell line alongside 33 polyclonal samples showed no cross-contamination during QIAcube processing. What the work shows at the level of the full study, not this receptor alone: No data were available on ART adherence, viral resistance or therapy changes, limiting inferences about post-ART repertoire changes. The samples span the years 2004 to 2017, and the ART regimens used at that time may not be as effective as current regimens. A significant increase in TRB diversity was found to be associated with ART initiation, although TRB diversity was observed to remain significantly below that of transplant donor controls even after long-term ART. Because pre-ART samples had limited cell numbers, unsorted PBMC were profiled rather than sorted CD4+ and CD8+ T cells. Since PBMC availability was limited, sequencing covered only the TCR beta chain, with no alpha chain pairing. Narrower CDR3 length ranges were observed in HIV repertoires than in controls, and an antigen-experienced repertoire with only a slight naive shift after ART was suggested by the network structure. Expanded TRB clones identified before ART initiation dominated the repertoire across all time points, though the dominance fluctuated and decreased in many PLHIV after ART.

Participants were included only if at least one PBMC sample before ART initiation and at least two post-ART samples were available. Every participant with HIV received treatment in the United States of America. Before DNA extraction, cryopreserved samples of 1-10 million PBMC were thawed and washed. At the time of the earliest PBMC sample, participants with HIV were aged between roughly 23 and 60 years. PBMC samples from each participant spanned 1-4 timepoints before ART initiation and 2-8 timepoints after ART initiation, with a median of 7 samples. Serial HIV viral load, CD4+ T-cell count, ART history and demographic data were obtained for every participant. A Qiagen kit on a QIAcube was used to extract genomic DNA from unsorted PBMC, with samples processed in batches of 12. The immunoSEQ hsTCRB v3.0 assay was used at survey level resolution to sequence the TRB variable region. The target sequencing depth for TRB was roughly 40,000-55,000 T-cell genomes per sample. TRB libraries were pooled and sequenced on an Illumina MiSeq using a v3 150-cycle kit. The original methods were these. Analysis of repertoires was carried out in R inside a reproducible Nextflow workflow spanning QC, data transformation and analysis. LymphoSeq2, an R package for AIRR-Seq data exploration, was used to implement custom analyses. After excluding a handful of samples that yielded fewer than 5000 total TRB sequences, 190 or so HIV repertoires remained for analysis. Of the 188 retained HIV repertoires, 55 to 60 were collected before and approximately 130 after ART initiation. Each repertoire was downsampled to 5000 TRB nucleotide sequences, and summary statistics were averaged across 100 downsampling iterations. TRB sequences were retained for analysis only if CDR3 regions of at least seven amino acids were present. A Shannon entropy-derived clonality score and the Gini coefficient were used to measure diversity. Repertoire networks linked the top 5000 CDR3 amino acid sequences whenever two sequences differed by an edit distance of one. For TRB CDR3 amino acid sequences, antigen specificity groups and MHC restriction were predicted with GLIPH2. To flag known CMV, EBV, HIV or tissue antigen associations, CDR3 amino acid sequences were matched against VDJdb and McPAS-TCR. Pre-ART, post-ART and control groups were compared with Wilcoxon signed-rank tests and Holm-Bonferroni correction. What TCRdb holds here is the immuneACCESS table cut down to in-frame rearrangements. Part of the clones is not present; checked against another copy, under half of the missing clones reflect an unresolved V gene, and the others are unexplained. V and J calls and clone size are copied from that table; D and trimming were computed from the DNA. For this sample the table gives over 8,500 clones, of which around 80% were detected only once. The ten largest clones capture around 20% of the sample.

The clonotype originates from a man in his fifties with HIV. Sequencing was performed on unsorted PBMCs, taken roughly 7.3 years after starting antiretroviral therapy.

The nucleotides are TGTGCCAGCAGCTTTTCAATGGGGAACACTGAAGCTTTCTTT. It translates to CASSFSMGNTEAFF. The rearranged chain carries TRBV13 and TRBJ1-1; the D gene is unclear. Between the V and J ends, shortened by 3 bases and 1 base respectively, the junction contains 9 bases. The CDR3 has 14 amino acids, counting the end cysteine and phenylalanine. Kept here is only the CDR3 DNA, which spans 42 bases and is read in frame from base 1. CDR1 and CDR2, looked up from the germline V gene (reference sequence), are PRHDT and FYEKMQ. The entire variable domain, with the stretches around the CDR3 drawn from the reference TRBV13 and TRBJ1-1 proteins, is AAGVIQSPRHLIKEKRETATLKCYPIPRHDTVYWYQQGPGQDPQFLISFYEKMQSDKGSIPDRFSAQQFSDYHSELNMSSLELGDSALYFCASSFSMGNTEAFFGQGTRLTVV.